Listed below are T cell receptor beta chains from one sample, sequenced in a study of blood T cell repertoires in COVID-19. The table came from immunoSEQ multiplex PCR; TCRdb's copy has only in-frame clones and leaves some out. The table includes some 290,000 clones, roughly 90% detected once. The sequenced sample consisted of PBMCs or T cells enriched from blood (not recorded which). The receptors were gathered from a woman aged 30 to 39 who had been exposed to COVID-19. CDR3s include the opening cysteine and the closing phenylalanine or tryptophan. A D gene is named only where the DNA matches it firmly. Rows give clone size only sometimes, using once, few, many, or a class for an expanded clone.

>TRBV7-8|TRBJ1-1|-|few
CASSLPEGDTEAFF
TGTGCCAGCAGCTTACCGGAGGGCGACACTGAAGCTTTCTTT
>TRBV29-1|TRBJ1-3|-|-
CSVDDPDSSGNTIYF
TGCAGCGTTGACGATCCGGACAGCTCTGGAAACACCATATATTTT
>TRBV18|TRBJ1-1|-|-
CASSPPIQNTEAFF
TGTGCCAGCTCACCACCAATTCAAAACACTGAAGCTTTCTTT
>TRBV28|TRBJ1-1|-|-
CASSLRTEAFF
TGTGCCAGCAGCCTTCGGACTGAAGCTTTCTTT
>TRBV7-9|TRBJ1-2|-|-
CASSPGAGVNGYTF
TGTGCCAGCAGCCCAGGGGCAGGGGTGAATGGCTACACCTTC
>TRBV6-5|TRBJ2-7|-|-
CASTPQTGSYEQYF
TGTGCCAGCACCCCCCAAACAGGTAGCTACGAGCAGTACTTC
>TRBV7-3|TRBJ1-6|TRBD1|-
CASSRTGLEGSPLHF
TGTGCCAGCAGCCGGACAGGACTCGAGGGTTCACCCCTCCACTTT
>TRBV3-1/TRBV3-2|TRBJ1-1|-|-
CASSQGTLGTEAFF
TGTGCCAGCAGCCAAGGGACACTGGGGACTGAAGCTTTCTTT
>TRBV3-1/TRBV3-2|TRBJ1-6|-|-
CASSPRETAGNSPLHF
TGTGCCAGCAGCCCCCGGGAGACGGCAGGTAATTCACCCCTCCACTTT
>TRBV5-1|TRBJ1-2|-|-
CASSLAPGGAGGYTF
TGCGCCAGCAGCTTGGCCCCGGGAGGGGCTGGGGGCTACACCTTC
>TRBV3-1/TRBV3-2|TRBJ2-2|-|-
CASSRDTGELFF
TGTGCCAGCAGCCGCGACACCGGGGAGCTGTTTTTT
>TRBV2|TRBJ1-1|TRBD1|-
CASSAGTGATEAFF
TGTGCCAGCAGTGCCGGGACAGGGGCCACTGAAGCTTTCTTT
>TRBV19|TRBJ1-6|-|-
CASTLSRVSDSPLHF
TGTGCCAGTACCCTCTCCAGGGTTTCGGATTCACCCCTCCACTTT
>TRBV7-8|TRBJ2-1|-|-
CASSLRGYPSSSYNEQFF
TGTGCCAGCAGCTTAAGGGGGTACCCCTCAAGCTCCTACAATGAGCAGTTCTTC
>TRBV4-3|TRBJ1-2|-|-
CASSHLEGVNGYTF
TGCGCCAGCAGCCACCTCGAAGGGGTTAATGGCTACACCTTC
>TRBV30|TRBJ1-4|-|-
CAWSNGVTNEKLFF
TGTGCCTGGAGTAACGGGGTTACCAATGAAAAACTGTTTTTT
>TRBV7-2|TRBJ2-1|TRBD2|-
CASETGGSYNEQFF
TGTGCCAGCGAAACGGGGGGCTCCTACAATGAGCAGTTCTTC
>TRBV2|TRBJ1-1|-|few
CASSQDPPGRGNTEAFF
TGTGCCAGCAGTCAAGACCCCCCTGGCAGGGGAAACACTGAAGCTTTCTTT
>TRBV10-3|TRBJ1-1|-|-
CATNGRGKTEAFF
TGTGCCACCAACGGACGGGGGAAAACTGAAGCTTTCTTT
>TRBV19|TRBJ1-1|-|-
CASSDTGNTEAFF
TGTGCCAGTAGTGACACAGGAAACACTGAAGCTTTCTTT
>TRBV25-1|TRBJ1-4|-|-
CASKGINEKLFF
TGTGCCAGCAAGGGGATTAATGAAAAACTGTTTTTT
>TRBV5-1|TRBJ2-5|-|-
CASSLQTGPSETQYF
TGCGCCAGCAGCTTGCAAACCGGTCCGAGCGAGACCCAGTACTTC
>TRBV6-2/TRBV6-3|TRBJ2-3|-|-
CASSYDDTPTDTQYF
TGTGCCAGCAGTTACGATGATACACCAACAGATACGCAGTATTTT
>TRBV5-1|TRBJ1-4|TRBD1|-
CASSTTGATNEKLFF
TGCGCCAGCAGCACTACAGGGGCAACTAATGAAAAACTGTTTTTT
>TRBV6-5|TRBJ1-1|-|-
CASRGGIPEAFF
TGTGCCAGCAGGGGGGGTATTCCTGAAGCTTTCTTT
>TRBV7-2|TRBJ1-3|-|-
CASSLSAGQSSGNTIYF
TGTGCCAGCAGCTTAAGTGCAGGCCAGAGCTCTGGAAACACCATATATTTT
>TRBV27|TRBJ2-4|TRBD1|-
CASSLTGGAKNIQYF
TGTGCCAGCAGTTTGACAGGGGGAGCCAAAAACATTCAGTACTTC
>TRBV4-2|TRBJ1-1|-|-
CASSQEHVNTEAFF
TGTGCCAGCAGCCAAGAACATGTAAACACTGAAGCTTTCTTT